Listed below are T cell receptor beta chains from one sample, sequenced in a study of blood T cells in healthy people across ages. MiXCR, run by TCRdb on the 5' RACE reads, gives a single entry per CDR3 protein. The table shows about a million distinct CDR3 sequences, with 48% occurring only once. Sample: blood. Receptors were obtained from a man aged 30-40 years in good health. Both conserved end residues are trimmed from each CDR3. The size field is filled for only some rows; it gives once, few, many or a size class.

cdr3_aa | clone_size | v_call
ASSPEGPTGGYEQY | NA | TRBV3-1
SALAGGTEQF | few | TRBV20-1
ASSQDLGFHEQY | NA | TRBV4-2
ASSFRGRRSYGYT | NA | TRBV28
AISEWQGADKNIQY | NA | TRBV10-3
SARDREESSTDTQY | few | TRBV20-1
ASSRAGGGGFT | NA | TRBV7-9
ASSYAGGTDTQY | NA | TRBV6-5
ASSLSGNEQY | many | TRBV7-3
ASRGGRGENIQY | NA | TRBV6-5
ASSLDEGYYEQY | NA | TRBV11-1
ASSQEGVTNEKLF | few | TRBV4-1
ASGRGSNTGELF | few | TRBV7-9
ASSQAFGGYNEQF | NA | TRBV4-1
ASSLLSTGASRETQY | NA | TRBV27
ASTPGRMNTEAF | NA | TRBV5-1
ASSYGTSGASKETQY | NA | TRBV5-1
SVEEQTGQETQY | NA | TRBV29-1
ASSEQQGPNQPQH | few | TRBV5-1
ANSRIREYEQY | NA | TRBV7-9
ATGGAVNEQF | NA | TRBV24-1
ASRRLVGYEQY | NA | TRBV28
SARRPGSRYYGYT | NA | TRBV20-1
ASSRVGERTEAF | few | TRBV5-1
ASSFGTNYNEQF | many | TRBV7-8
SVEGQGAYNEQF | once | TRBV29-1
ASKIRSTGELF | many | TRBV27
SARDLAGGFLEQY | NA | TRBV20-1
ASSGPQGLTSGGLYNEQF | NA | TRBV12-3/TRBV12-4
ARQGTRDEQY | few | TRBV6-6
ASSARQVASTDTQY | NA | TRBV11-3
ASRGWREITDTQY | NA | TRBV21-1
ASSVGGSSTDTQY | NA | TRBV9
ASSEDMGVRKQPQH | NA | TRBV6-1
ASSDSGTYNEQF | NA | TRBV5-4
ASSYSVYSGQETQY | NA | TRBV6-2/TRBV6-3
ASSHTGTSGPLGTDTQY | few | TRBV7-2
SVGIAGYYEQY | few | TRBV29-1
ASSVDGQADYEQY | few | TRBV9
ASSFQLAGNNEQF | NA | TRBV7-2
ASSYSWTGDTEAF | NA | TRBV6-5
ASSPEGGSSGYNEQF | NA | TRBV4-3
ATQLSFGQGALDTEAF | NA | TRBV24-1
SARKRDSGTDTQY | NA | TRBV20-1
ATSRQRSQGSEQY | NA | TRBV15
ASSSGGTGNNEQF | NA | TRBV28
ASSLITQEGGYT | NA | TRBV27
ASSPNEGSSETQY | many | TRBV18
ASSVSAGGESDTQY | few | TRBV7-2
ATSVGTGAWNEQF | NA | TRBV24-1
ASSWTSGGMSSYEQY | NA | TRBV12-3/TRBV12-4
ASRGGQGEWNEQF | NA | TRBV5-1
ASRPTGTVNSPLH | NA | TRBV6-6
SARNVGTGTYEQY | NA | TRBV20-1
ASRVSATGYLYGYT | NA | TRBV27
ASSPPTSGGSHEQY | many | TRBV28
ASSLRVVTEKLF | NA | TRBV11-2
ASSLTPQRGSTDTQY | NA | TRBV5-5
ASGLGAGDTDTQY | NA | TRBV12-5
ASTNGGFQGEQF | NA | TRBV12-3/TRBV12-4